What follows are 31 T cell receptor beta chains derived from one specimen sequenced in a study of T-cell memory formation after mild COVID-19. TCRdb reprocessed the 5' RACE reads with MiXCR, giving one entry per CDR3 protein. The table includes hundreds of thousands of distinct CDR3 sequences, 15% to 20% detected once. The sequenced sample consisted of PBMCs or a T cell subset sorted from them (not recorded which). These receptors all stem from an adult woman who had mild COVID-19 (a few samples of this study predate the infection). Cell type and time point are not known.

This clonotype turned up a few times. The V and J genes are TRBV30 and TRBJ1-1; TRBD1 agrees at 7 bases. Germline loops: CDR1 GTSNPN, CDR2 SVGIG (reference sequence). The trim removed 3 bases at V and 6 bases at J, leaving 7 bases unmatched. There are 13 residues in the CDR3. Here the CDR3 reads CAWRPRQGAEAFF. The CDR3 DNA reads TGTGCCTGGAGACCAAGACAGGGCGCTGAAGCTTTCTTT.

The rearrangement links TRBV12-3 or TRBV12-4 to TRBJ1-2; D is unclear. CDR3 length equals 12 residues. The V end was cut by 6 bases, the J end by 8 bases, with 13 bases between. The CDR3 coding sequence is TGTGCCAGCAGCTCGTCTGTGGCGGGCTACACCTTC. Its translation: CASSSSVAGYTF.

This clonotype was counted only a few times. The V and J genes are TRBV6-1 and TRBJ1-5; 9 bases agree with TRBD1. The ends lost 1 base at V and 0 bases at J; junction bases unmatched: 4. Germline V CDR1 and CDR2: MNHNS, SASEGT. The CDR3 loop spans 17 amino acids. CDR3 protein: CASSEGTGVFSNQPQHF. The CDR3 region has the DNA TGTGCCAGCAGTGAAGGGACAGGGGTTTTTAGCAATCAGCCCCAGCATTTT.

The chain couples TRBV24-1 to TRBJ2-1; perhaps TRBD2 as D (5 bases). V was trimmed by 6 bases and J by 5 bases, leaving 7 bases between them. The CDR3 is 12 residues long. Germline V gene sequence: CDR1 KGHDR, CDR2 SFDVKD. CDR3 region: CATSPGNNEQFF. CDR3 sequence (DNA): TGTGCCACCAGTCCGGGAAACAATGAGCAGTTCTTC.

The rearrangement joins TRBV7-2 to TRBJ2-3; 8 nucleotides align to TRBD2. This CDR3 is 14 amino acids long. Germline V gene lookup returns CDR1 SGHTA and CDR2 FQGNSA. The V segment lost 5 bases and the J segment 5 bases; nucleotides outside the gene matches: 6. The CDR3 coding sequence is TGTGCCAGCAGCCTTAGCGGGATAATAGATACGCAGTATTTT. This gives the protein CASSLSGIIDTQYF.

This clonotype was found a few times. The CDR3 region is CASSQDLLGGKLFF. The CDR3 nucleotides are TGCGCCAGCAGCCAAGATCTGTTGGGAGGAAAACTGTTTTTT. The chain is built from TRBV4-1 and TRBJ1-4; D call uncertain. V shed 0 bases and J shed 10 bases, with 12 bases lying between them. Germline CDR1 MGHRA, CDR2 YSYEKL. The length of the CDR3 is 14 residues.

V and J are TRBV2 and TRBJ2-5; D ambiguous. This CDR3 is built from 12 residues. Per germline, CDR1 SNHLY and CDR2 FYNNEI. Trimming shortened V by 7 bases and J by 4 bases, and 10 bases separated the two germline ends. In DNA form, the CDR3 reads TGTGCCAGCAATATTCTGGGAGAGACCCAGTACTTC. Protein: CASNILGETQYF.

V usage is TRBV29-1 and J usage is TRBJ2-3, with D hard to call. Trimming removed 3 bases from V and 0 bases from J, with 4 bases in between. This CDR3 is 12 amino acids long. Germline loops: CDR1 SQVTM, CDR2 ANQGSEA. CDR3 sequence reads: CSVEASTDTQYF. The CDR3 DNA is TGCAGCGTTGAGGCGAGCACAGATACGCAGTATTTT.

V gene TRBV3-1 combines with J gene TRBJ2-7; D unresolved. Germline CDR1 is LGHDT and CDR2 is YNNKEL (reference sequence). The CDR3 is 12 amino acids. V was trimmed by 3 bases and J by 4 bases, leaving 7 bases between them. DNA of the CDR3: TGTGCCAGCAGCCAGTCCAGGTACGAGCAGTACTTC. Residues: CASSQSRYEQYF.

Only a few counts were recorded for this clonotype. The chain's CDR3 is CASSLDGTGNSPLHF. Here the CDR3 DNA reads TGTGCCAGCAGCTTAGACGGGACAGGAAATTCACCCCTCCACTTT. This chain joins TRBV7-6 and TRBJ1-6, with 8 bases fitting TRBD1. Germline values: CDR1 SGHVS, CDR2 FNYEAQ. The CDR3 is 15 amino acids. V lost 1 base, J lost 7 bases, and 3 bases stayed unmatched.

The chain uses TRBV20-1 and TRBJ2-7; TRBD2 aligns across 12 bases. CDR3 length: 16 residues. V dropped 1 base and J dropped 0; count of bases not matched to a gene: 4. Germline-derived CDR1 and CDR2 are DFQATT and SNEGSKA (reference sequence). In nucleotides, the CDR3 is TGCAGTGCTAGAGTGACTAGCGGGGGATTCTCCTACGAGCAGTACTTC. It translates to CSARVTSGGFSYEQYF.

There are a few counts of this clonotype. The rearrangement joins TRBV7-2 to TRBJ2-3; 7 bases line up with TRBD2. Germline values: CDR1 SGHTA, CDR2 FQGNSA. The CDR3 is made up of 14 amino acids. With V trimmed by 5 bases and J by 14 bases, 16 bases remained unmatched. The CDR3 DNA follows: TGTGCCAGCAGCCGAGGGTTAGCGGGCCCTGATCTGTATTTT. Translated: CASSRGLAGPDLYF.

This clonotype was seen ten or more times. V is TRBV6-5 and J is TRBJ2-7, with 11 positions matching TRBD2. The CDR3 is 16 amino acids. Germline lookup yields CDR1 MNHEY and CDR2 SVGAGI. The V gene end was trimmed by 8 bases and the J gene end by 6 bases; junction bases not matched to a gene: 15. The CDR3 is CASRGTSGLYDLEQYF. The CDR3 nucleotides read TGTGCCAGCCGCGGGACTAGCGGCCTATACGACCTCGAGCAGTACTTC.

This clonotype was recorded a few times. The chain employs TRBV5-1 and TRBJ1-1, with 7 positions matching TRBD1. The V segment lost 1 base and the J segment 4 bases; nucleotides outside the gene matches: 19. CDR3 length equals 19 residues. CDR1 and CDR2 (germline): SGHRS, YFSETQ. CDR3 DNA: TGCGCCAGCAGCTTGCTCGGCAGGGGGGCGCGAGGTTCTGGCACTGAAGCTTTCTTT. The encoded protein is CASSLLGRGARGSGTEAFF.

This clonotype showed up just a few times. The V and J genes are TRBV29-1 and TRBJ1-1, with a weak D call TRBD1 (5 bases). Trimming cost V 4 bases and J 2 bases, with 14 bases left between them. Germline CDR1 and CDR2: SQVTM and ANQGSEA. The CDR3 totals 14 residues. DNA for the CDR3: TGCAGCGTTGCCCGAACGACAGCTAACACTGAAGCTTTCTTT. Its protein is CSVARTTANTEAFF.

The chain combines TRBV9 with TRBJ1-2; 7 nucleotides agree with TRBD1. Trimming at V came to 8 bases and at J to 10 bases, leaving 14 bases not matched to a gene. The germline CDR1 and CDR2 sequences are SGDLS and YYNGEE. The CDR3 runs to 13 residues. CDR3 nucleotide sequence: TGTGCCAGTGGGGGCAGGGGGGCTCCCCACTACACCTTC. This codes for CASGGRGAPHYTF.

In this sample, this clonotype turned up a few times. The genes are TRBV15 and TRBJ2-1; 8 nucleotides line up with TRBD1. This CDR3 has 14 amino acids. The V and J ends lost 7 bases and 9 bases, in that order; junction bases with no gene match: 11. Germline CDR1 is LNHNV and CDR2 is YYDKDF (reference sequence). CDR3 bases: TGTGCCACCACTAGACAGGGGAAGCCGAGTGAGCAGTTCTTC. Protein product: CATTRQGKPSEQFF.

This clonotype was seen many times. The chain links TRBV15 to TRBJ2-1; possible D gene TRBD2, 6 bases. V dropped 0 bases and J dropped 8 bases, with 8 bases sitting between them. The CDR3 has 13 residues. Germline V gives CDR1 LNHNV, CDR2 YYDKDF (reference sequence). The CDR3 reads CATSRDGGDEQFF. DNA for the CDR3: TGTGCCACCAGCAGAGATGGCGGGGATGAGCAGTTCTTC.

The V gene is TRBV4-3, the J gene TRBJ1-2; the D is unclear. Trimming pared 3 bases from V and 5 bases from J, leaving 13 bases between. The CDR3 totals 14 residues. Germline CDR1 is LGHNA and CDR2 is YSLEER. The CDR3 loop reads CASSHKVSEYGYTF. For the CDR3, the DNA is TGCGCCAGCAGCCACAAGGTCTCCGAGTATGGCTACACCTTC.

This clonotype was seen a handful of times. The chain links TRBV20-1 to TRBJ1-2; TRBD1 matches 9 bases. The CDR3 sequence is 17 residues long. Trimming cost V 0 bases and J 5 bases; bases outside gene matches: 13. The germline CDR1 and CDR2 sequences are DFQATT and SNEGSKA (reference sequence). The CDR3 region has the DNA TGCAGTGCTAGAGATCGGGGACAGGGAAATTCTTTTTATGGCTACACCTTC. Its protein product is CSARDRGQGNSFYGYTF.

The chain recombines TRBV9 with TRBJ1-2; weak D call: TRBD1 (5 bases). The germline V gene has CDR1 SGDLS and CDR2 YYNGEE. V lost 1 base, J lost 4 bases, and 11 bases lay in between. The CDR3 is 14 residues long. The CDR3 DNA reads TGTGCCAGCAGCGTAAACCCAGGGCTCTATGGCTACACCTTC. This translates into CASSVNPGLYGYTF.

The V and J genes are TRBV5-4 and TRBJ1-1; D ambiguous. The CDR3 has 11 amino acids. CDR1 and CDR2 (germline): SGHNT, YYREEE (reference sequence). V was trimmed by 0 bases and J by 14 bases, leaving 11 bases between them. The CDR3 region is CASSLDGRAFF. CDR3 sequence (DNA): TGTGCCAGCAGCTTGGACGGGAGGGCCTTCTTT.

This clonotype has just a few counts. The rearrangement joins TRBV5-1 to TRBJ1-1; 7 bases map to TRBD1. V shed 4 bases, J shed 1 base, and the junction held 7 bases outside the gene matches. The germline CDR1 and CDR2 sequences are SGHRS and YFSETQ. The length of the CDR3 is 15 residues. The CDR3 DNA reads TGCGCCAGCAGCCGTTTAACAGGGGCGAACACTGAAGCTTTCTTT. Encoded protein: CASSRLTGANTEAFF. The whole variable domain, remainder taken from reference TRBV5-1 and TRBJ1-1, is KAGVTQTPRYLIKTRGQQVTLSCSPISGHRSVSWYQQTPGQGLQFLFEYFSETQRNKGNFPGRFSGRQFSNSRSEMNVSTLELGDSALYLCASSRLTGANTEAFFGQGTRLTVV.

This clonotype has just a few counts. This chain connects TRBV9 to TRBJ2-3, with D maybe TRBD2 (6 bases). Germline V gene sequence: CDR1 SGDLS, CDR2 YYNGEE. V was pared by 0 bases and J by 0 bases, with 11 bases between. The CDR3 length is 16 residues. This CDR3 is CASSVVSGLSTDTQYF. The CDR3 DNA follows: TGTGCCAGCAGCGTAGTAAGCGGGTTAAGCACAGATACGCAGTATTTT.

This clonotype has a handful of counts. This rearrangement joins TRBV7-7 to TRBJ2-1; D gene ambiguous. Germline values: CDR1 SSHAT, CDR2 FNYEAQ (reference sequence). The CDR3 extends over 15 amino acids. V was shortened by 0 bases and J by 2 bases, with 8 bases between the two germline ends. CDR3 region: CASSLASGTYNEQFF. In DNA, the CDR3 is TGTGCCAGCAGCTTAGCGAGTGGCACCTACAATGAGCAGTTCTTC.

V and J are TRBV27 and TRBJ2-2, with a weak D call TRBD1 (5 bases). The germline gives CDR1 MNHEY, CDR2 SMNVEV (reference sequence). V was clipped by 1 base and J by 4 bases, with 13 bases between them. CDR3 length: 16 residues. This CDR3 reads CASSLWSRAVTGELFF. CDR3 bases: TGTGCCAGCAGTTTATGGAGCAGGGCGGTCACCGGGGAGCTGTTTTTT.

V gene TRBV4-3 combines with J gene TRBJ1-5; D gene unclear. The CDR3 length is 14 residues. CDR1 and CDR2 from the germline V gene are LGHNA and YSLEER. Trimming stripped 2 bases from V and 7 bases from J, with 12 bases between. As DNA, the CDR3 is TGCGCCAGCAGCCAACGTGGATCCGGGCAGCCCCAGCATTTT. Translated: CASSQRGSGQPQHF.

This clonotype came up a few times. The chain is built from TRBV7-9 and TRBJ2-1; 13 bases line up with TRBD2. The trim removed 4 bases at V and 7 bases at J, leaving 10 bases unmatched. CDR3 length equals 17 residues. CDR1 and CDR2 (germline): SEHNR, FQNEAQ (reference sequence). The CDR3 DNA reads TGTGCCAGCAGCTCAGACCAGACTAGCGGGAGGAGTAATGAGCAGTTCTTC. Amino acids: CASSSDQTSGRSNEQFF.

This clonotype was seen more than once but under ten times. The CDR3 DNA reads as TGTGCCAGCAGGTTCAGGGCAGCGGAAACCTACAATGAGCAGTTCTTC. It encodes CASRFRAAETYNEQFF. The chain combines TRBV7-9 with TRBJ2-1, with D perhaps matching TRBD1 or TRBD2 (5 bases each). CDR3 length equals 16 residues. The V end lost 6 bases, the J end lost 2 bases, and 17 bases lay between the germline ends. Germline V gene lookup returns CDR1 SEHNR and CDR2 FQNEAQ (reference sequence).

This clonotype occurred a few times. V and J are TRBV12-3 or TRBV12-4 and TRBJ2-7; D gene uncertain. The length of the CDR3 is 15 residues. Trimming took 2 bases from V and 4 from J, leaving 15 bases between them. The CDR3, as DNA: TGTGCCAGCAGTTTACCTTCCGGTTCAAGGTACGAGCAGTACTTC. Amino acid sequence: CASSLPSGSRYEQYF.

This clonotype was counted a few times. DNA for the CDR3: TGTGCCAGCAGTTTGGACAGGGAGGGGACCCAGTACTTC. It is translated as CASSLDREGTQYF. This chain uses TRBV28 with TRBJ2-5; a weak D match, TRBD1 (8 bases). CDR3 size: 13 residues. Germline V gene data show CDR1 as MDHEN and CDR2 as SYDVKM. Trimming took off 3 bases at V and 7 bases at J, with 12 bases between the two ends.